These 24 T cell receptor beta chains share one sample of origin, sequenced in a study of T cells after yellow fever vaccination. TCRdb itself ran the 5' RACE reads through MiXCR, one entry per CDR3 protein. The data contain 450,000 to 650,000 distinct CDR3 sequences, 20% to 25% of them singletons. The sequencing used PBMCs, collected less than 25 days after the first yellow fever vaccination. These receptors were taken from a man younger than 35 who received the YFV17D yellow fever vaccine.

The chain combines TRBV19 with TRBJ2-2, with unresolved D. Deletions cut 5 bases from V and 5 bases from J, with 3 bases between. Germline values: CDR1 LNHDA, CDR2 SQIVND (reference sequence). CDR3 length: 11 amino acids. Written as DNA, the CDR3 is TGTGCCAGTAGTGGAACCGGGGAGCTGTTTTTT. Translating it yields CASSGTGELFF.

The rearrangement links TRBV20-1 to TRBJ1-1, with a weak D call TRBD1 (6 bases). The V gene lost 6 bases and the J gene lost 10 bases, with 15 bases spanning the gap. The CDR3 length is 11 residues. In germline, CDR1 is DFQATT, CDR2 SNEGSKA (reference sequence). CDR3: CSAEQGWSAFF. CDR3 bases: TGCAGTGCAGAACAGGGTTGGTCAGCTTTCTTT.

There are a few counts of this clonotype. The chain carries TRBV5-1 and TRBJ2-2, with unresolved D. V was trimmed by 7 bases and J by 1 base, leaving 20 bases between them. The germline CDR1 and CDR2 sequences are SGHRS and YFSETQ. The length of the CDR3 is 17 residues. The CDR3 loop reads CASYEKRSNWNTGELFF. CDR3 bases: TGCGCCAGCTACGAAAAGAGGTCGAATTGGAACACCGGGGAGCTGTTTTTT.

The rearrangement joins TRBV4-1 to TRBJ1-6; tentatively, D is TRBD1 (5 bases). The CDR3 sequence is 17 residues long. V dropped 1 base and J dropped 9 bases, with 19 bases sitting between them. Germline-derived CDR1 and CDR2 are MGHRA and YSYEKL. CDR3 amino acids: CASSQGGGRLRISPLHF. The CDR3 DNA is TGCGCCAGCAGCCAAGGCGGGGGAAGACTACGGATTTCACCCCTCCACTTT.

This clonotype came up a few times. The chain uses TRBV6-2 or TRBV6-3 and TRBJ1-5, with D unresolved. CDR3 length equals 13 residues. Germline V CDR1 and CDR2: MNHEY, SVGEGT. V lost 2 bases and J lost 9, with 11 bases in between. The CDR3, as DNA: TGTGCCAGCAGTTACGCCCCCCTTACGCCCCAGCATTTT. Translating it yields CASSYAPLTPQHF.

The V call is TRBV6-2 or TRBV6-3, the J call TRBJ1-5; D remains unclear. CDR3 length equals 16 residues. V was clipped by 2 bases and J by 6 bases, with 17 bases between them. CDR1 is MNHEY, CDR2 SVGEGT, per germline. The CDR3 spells CASSYLTWDVGQPQHF. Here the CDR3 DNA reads TGTGCCAGCAGTTACCTGACTTGGGATGTGGGTCAGCCCCAGCATTTT.

The CDR3 spells CASSPTKYNEQFF. The CDR3 nucleotides read TGTGCCAGCAGCCCGACCAAATACAATGAGCAGTTCTTC. V is TRBV6-4 and J is TRBJ2-1; no clear D. V was clipped by 6 bases and J by 4 bases, with 10 bases between them. Germline assignment: CDR1 MRHNA and CDR2 SNTAGT. This CDR3 has 13 residues.

CDR3 region: CSAVGDGNQPQHF. Written as DNA, the CDR3 is TGCAGTGCGGTGGGGGATGGCAATCAGCCCCAGCATTTT. The J gene is TRBJ1-5, the V gene TRBV20-1, with a weak D call TRBD1 (5 bases). Deletions cut 6 bases from V and 2 bases from J, with 11 bases between. The CDR3 covers 13 residues. CDR1 is DFQATT and CDR2 is SNEGSKA in the germline V gene (reference sequence).

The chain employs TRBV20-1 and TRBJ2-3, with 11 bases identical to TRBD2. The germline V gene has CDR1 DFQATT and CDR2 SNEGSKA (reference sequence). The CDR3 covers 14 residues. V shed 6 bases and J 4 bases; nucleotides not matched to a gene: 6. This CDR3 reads CSAPLAGAPDTQYF. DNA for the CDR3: TGCAGTGCCCCACTAGCGGGGGCCCCAGATACGCAGTATTTT.

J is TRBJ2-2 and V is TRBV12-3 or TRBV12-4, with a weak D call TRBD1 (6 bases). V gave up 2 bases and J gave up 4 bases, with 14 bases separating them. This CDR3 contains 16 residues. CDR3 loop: CASSLLTGWTTGELFF. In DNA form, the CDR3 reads TGTGCCAGCAGTTTATTAACAGGGTGGACCACCGGGGAGCTGTTTTTT.

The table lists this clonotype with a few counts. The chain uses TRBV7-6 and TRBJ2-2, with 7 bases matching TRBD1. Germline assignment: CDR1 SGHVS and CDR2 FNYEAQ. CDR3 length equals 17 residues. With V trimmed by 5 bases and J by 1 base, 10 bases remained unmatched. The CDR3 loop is CASSVLATGWNTGELFF. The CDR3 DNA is TGTGCCAGCAGCGTACTTGCGACAGGGTGGAACACCGGGGAGCTGTTTTTT.

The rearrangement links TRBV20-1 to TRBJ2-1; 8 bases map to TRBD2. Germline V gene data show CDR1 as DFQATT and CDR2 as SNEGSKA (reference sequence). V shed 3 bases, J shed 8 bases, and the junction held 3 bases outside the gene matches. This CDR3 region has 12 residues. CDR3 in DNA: TGCAGTGCTAGCGGGGGGGCCCATGAGCAGTTCTTC. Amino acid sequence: CSASGGAHEQFF.

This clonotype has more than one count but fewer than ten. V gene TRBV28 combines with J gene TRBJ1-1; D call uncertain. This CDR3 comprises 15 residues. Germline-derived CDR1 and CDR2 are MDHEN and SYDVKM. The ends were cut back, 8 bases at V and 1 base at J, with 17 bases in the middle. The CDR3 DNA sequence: TGTGCCAGCGGAAGCGCCGGGTCCGAGAACACTGAAGCTTTCTTT. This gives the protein CASGSAGSENTEAFF.

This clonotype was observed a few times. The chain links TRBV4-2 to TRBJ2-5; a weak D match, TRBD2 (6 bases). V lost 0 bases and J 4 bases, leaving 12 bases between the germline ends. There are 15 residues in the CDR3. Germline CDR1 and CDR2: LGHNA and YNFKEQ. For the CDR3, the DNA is TGTGCCAGCAGCCAAGATGGGAGGAATGGAGAGACCCAGTACTTC. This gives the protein CASSQDGRNGETQYF.

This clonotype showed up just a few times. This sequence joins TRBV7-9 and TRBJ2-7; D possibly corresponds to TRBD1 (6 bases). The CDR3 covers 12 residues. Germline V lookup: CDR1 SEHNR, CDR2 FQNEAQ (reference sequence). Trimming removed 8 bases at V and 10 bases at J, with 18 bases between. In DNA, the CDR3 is TGTGCCAGCGAAAATTGGGCAGGGGAACAGTACGTC. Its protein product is CASENWAGEQYV.

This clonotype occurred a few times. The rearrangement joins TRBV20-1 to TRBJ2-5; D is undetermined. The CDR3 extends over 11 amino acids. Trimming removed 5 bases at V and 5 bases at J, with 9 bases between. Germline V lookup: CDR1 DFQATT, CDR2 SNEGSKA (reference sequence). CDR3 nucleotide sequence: TGCAGTGCTTGGGTTTGGGAGACCCAGTACTTC. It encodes CSAWVWETQYF.

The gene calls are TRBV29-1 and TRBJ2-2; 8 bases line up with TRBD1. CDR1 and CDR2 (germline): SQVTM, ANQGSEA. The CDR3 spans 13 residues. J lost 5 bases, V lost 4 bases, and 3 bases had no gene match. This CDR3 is CSVVTGGTGELFF. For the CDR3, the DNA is TGCAGCGTTGTCACAGGGGGAACCGGGGAGCTGTTTTTT.

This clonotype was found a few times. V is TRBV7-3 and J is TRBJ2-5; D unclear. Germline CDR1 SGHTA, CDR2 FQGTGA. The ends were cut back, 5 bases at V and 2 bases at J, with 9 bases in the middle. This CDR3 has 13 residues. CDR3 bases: TGTGCCAGCAGCCGTCGCCCGCAAGAGACCCAGTACTTC. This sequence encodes CASSRRPQETQYF. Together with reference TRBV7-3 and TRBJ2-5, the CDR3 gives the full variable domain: GAGVSQTPSNKVTEKGKYVELRCDPISGHTALYWYRQSLGQGPEFLIYFQGTGAADDSGLPNDRFFAVRPEGSVSTLKIQRTERGDSAVYLCASSRRPQETQYFGPGTRLLVL.

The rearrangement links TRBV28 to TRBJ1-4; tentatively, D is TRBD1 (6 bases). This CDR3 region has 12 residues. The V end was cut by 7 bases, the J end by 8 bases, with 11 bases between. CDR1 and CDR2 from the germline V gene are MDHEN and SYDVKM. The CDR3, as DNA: TGTGCCAGCACCCGGGGGCGAGAAAAACTGTTTTTT. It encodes CASTRGREKLFF.

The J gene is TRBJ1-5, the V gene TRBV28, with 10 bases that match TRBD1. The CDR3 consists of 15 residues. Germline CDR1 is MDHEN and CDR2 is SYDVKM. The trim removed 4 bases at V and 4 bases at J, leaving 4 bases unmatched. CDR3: CASSSGTGANQPQHF. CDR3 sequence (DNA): TGTGCCAGCAGTTCTGGGACAGGGGCGAATCAGCCCCAGCATTTT.

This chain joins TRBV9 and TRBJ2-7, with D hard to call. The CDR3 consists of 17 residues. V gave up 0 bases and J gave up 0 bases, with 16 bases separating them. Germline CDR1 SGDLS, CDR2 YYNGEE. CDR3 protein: CASSVGQANALSYEQYF. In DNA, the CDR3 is TGTGCCAGCAGCGTAGGTCAGGCGAATGCACTCTCCTACGAGCAGTACTTC.

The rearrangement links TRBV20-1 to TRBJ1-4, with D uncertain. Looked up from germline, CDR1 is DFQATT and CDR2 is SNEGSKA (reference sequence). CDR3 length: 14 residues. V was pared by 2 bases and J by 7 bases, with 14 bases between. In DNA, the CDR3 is TGCAGTGCTAGACCCCGAATGACCGCTGAAAAACTGTTTTTT. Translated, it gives CSARPRMTAEKLFF.

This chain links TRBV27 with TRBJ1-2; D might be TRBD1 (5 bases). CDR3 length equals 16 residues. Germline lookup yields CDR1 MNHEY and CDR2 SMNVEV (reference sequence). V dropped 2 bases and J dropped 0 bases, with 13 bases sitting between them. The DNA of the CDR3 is TGTGCCAGCAGTTTAAGTTTCGGGGGAGCTAACTATGGCTACACCTTC. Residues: CASSLSFGGANYGYTF.

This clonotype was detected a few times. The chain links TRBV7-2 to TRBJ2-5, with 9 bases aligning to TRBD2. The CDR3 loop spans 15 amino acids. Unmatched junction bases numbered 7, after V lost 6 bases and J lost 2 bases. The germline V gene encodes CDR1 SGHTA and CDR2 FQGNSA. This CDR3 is CASRWGTSLQETQYF. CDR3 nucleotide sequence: TGTGCCAGCAGGTGGGGGACTAGCCTACAAGAGACCCAGTACTTC. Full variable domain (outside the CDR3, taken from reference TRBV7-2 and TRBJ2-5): GAGVSQSPSNKVTEKGKDVELRCDPISGHTALYWYRQSLGQGLEFLIYFQGNSAPDKSGLPSDRFSAERTGGSVSTLTIQRTQQEDSAVYLCASRWGTSLQETQYFGPGTRLLVL.